A selection of T cell receptor beta chains follows, all from one sample in a study of blood T cell repertoires in COVID-19. The protocol was immunoSEQ multiplex PCR, while the TCRdb copy is restricted to in-frame clones and leaves out a portion. The table records about 170,000 clones, around 81% of them present only once. The sequenced sample was peripheral blood. These receptors were taken from a human donor with acute or convalescent COVID-19. The donor label of this sample is uncertain. The CDR3 runs from the conserved cysteine through the conserved F or W. Each record gives: clone size, J gene, D gene, V gene, CDR3 DNA, CDR3 protein. The D gene is left open where the match is weak. The listing skips clone size in some rows; elsewhere it reads once, few, many or a size class.

few | TRBJ1-1 | NA | TRBV21-1 | TGTGCCAGCAGCACCGTGGACAGGTGGGCTGAAGCTTTCTTT | CASSTVDRWAEAFF
NA | TRBJ1-1 | TRBD1 | TRBV5-6 | TGTGCCAGCAGCTCCTTGTCGACAGGGCACACTGAAGCTTTCTTT | CASSSLSTGHTEAFF
NA | TRBJ2-7 | TRBD1 | TRBV6-5 | TGTGCCAGCAGGCCGACAGGGGAGACCTACGAGCAGTACTTC | CASRPTGETYEQYF
NA | TRBJ2-3 | TRBD2 | TRBV27 | TGTGCCAGCAGTCCCCGGACTAGCGGGAGGGCAATAAAAGCGGATACGCAGTATTTT | CASSPRTSGRAIKADTQYF
NA | TRBJ2-2 | TRBD2 | TRBV19 | TGTGCCAGTAGTATAGGGGTAGCGGGGTACACCGGGGAGCTGTTTTTT | CASSIGVAGYTGELFF
NA | TRBJ2-5 | TRBD2 | TRBV5-1 | TGCGCCAGCGCCTCGGGGGGGCTGGGGGAGACCCAGTACTTC | CASASGGLGETQYF
NA | TRBJ1-5 | TRBD1 | TRBV2 | TGTGCCAGCAGTGAAGGGACAGGGGATAGCAATCAGCCCCAGCATTTT | CASSEGTGDSNQPQHF
NA | TRBJ2-7 | TRBD1 | TRBV18 | TGTGCCAGCTCACTATCGGGACAGGGGCTTAACGAGCAGTACTTC | CASSLSGQGLNEQYF
NA | TRBJ2-7 | TRBD1 | TRBV5-4 | TGTGCCAGCAGCTCGGACCCGGGACAGATTTACGAGCAGTACTTC | CASSSDPGQIYEQYF
NA | TRBJ2-1 | NA | TRBV5-4 | TGTGCCAGCAGCTTGGATCCGGGAGCCTACAATGAGCAGTTCTTC | CASSLDPGAYNEQFF
NA | TRBJ1-5 | NA | TRBV19 | TGTGCCAGTAGTATGGGGGGGGACCAGCCCCAGCATTTT | CASSMGGDQPQHF
NA | TRBJ2-2 | TRBD2 | TRBV19 | TGTGCCAGTAGTGTTCCGGGACTAGCGGGGGGATCCGGGGAGCTGTTTTTT | CASSVPGLAGGSGELFF
NA | TRBJ2-6 | NA | TRBV19 | TGTGCCAGTAGTATAGCGGCAGGGTTAGCTGGGGCCAACGTCCTGACTTTC | CASSIAAGLAGANVLTF
NA | TRBJ1-6 | NA | TRBV10-2 | TGCGCCAGCAGAGACACGTTCCTAAATTCACCCCTCCACTTT | CASRDTFLNSPLHF
NA | TRBJ2-5 | NA | TRBV19 | TGTGCCAGTAGGGCGGAAGAGACCCAGTACTTC | CASRAEETQYF
once | TRBJ2-1 | TRBD2 | TRBV19 | TGTGCCAGTAGAGCCACGGGGGGGCCCTACAATGAGCAGTTCTTC | CASRATGGPYNEQFF
NA | TRBJ1-1 | NA | TRBV30 | TGTGCCTGGAGCCAAGGCAGGGTTGGGACTGAAGCTTTCTTT | CAWSQGRVGTEAFF
NA | TRBJ2-7 | TRBD1 | TRBV5-6 | TGTGCCAGCACCCTCGGGACAGGGACCTACTTCTACGAGCAGTACTTC | CASTLGTGTYFYEQYF
NA | TRBJ1-4 | TRBD1 | TRBV18 | TGTGCCAGCTCGCCTAACCATATGGGGACAGGGAAGGTCGAAAAACTGTTTTTT | CASSPNHMGTGKVEKLFF
NA | TRBJ1-3 | NA | TRBV28 | TGTGCCAGCAGCACTCTAGGAAATTCTGGAAACACCATATATTTT | CASSTLGNSGNTIYF
NA | TRBJ2-7 | NA | TRBV6-1 | TGTGCCAGCAGTGAAAACAGCTCCTACGAGCAGTACTTC | CASSENSSYEQYF
NA | TRBJ1-2 | TRBD1 | TRBV6-5 | TGTGCCAGCAGTTTCGGACAGGGCGTGAGTTACACCTTC | CASSFGQGVSYTF
NA | TRBJ2-7 | TRBD1 | TRBV5-5 | TGTGCCAGCAGTCTAACAGGGGGGCGAAGCTCCTACGAGCAGTACTTC | CASSLTGGRSSYEQYF
NA | TRBJ2-6 | NA | TRBV7-3 | TGTGCCAGCAGCTTGACGCCTCAGGCTGGGGCCAACGTCCTGACTTTC | CASSLTPQAGANVLTF
NA | TRBJ1-2 | TRBD1 | TRBV30 | TGTGCCTGGAGTCCGGGACAGGGAGTCGGCTACACCTTC | CAWSPGQGVGYTF
NA | TRBJ1-4 | NA | TRBV27 | TGTGCCAGCAGTGGACAGTATAATGAAAAACTGTTTTTT | CASSGQYNEKLFF
NA | TRBJ2-7 | TRBD2 | TRBV10-3 | TGTGCCATCAGTGGGACTAGCGGGGACACCTACGAGCAGTACTTC | CAISGTSGDTYEQYF
NA | TRBJ2-3 | TRBD2 | TRBV15 | TGTGCCACCAGCAGAGAGATTAGCGGGGCGGGGGATACGCAGTATTTT | CATSREISGAGDTQYF
NA | TRBJ1-1 | TRBD1 | TRBV30 | TGTGCCTGGAGTATACAGGGGGCTACGATCACTGAAGCTTTCTTT | CAWSIQGATITEAFF
NA | TRBJ2-1 | TRBD2 | TRBV30 | TGTGCCTGGAGATCAGGACTAGCGGGAGGAGGCGAGCAGTTCTTC | CAWRSGLAGGGEQFF
NA | TRBJ2-1 | TRBD2 | TRBV7-9 | TGTGCCAGCAGCTTAGCGGGTGGCGGGAGCTCCTACAATGAGCAGTTCTTC | CASSLAGGGSSYNEQFF